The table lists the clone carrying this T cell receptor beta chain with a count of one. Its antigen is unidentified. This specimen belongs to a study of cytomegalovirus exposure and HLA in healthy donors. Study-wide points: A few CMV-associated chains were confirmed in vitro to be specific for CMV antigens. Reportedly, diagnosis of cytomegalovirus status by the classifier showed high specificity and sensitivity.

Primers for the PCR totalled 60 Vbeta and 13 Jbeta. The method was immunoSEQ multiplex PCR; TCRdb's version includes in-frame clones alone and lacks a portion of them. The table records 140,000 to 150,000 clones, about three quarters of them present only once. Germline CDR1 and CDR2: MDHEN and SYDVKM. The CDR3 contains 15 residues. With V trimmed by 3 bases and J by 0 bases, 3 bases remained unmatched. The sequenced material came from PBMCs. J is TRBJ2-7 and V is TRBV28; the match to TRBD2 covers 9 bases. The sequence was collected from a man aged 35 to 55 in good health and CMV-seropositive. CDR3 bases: TGTGCCAGCAGTTTTCAGACTAGCGGCTCCTACGAGCAGTACTTC. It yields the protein CASSFQTSGSYEQYF.